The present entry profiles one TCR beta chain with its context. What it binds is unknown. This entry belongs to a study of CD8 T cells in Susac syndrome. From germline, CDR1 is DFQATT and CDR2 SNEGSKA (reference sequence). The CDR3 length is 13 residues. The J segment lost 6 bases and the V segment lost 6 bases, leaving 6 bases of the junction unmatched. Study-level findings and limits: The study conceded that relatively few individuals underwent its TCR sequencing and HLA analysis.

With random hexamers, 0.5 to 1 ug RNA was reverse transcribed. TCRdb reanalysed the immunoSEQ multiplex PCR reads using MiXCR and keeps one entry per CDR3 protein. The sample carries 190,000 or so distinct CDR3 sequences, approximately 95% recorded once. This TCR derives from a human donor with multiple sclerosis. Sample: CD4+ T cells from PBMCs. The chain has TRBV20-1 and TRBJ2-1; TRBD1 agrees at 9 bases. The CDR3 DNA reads TGCAGTGCCGATTGGACAGGGGCCAATGAGCAGTTCTTC. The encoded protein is CSADWTGANEQFF.